This entry is about one T cell receptor beta chain. In its sample, this clonotype was seen a few times. Its specific antigen is unknown. No qualities accompany the bases; no much larger clone lies one base away. This record belongs to a study of T cells in Graves' hyperthyroidism and ophthalmopathy (dated by TCRdb to between 2018 and 2021). As for the study more broadly: Peripheral blood samples were taken at the time of initial diagnosis, prior to any treatment. For training and testing, the roughly 93 patients in the discovery cohort were randomly divided in a 7:3 ratio. The paper reports TCR Vbeta CDR3 sequencing of about 140 peripheral blood samples: around 45 ophthalmopathy, around 80 hyperthyroidism and around 17 progressor patients. TCR V-J signatures able to tell the groups apart were searched for in a discovery cohort of 90 to 100 patients, of whom around 42 had Graves' ophthalmopathy and about 60 had stable Graves' hyperthyroidism. Whether ophthalmopathy could be predicted prospectively was tested in an independent validation cohort made up of 18 to 20 hyperthyroidism patients plus 17 patients who later progressed to ophthalmopathy. Once sampling was done, hyperthyroidism patients were given methimazole at a starting dose of 30 mg daily, whereas ophthalmopathy patients were given high-dose intravenous methylprednisolone. In addition, the study compared T-cell repertoires in thyroid tissue and in blood from over 5 Graves' hyperthyroidism patients. Summary of the overall study and its limitations: Sample size was not statistically predetermined, and investigators were not blinded to group allocation. During validation, the model predicted progression to ophthalmopathy a median of approximately 7 months ahead of onset, with 70.59% sensitivity and less than 85% specificity. Most expanded thyroid clonotypes (frequency above 0.001) were also detected in blood, suggesting blood repertoires may reflect thyroid immune responses. A model built on a 13 V-J signature distinguished ophthalmopathy from stable hyperthyroidism, reaching roughly 88% sensitivity and 81.08% specificity in cross-validation and 80%/75% in testing.

Amplification of TCR beta CDR3 regions was carried out from RNA transcripts. For the first round of RT-PCR on the TCR CDR3, the HTBI primer set was used together with the Qiagen OneStep RT-PCR kit. The libraries were constructed in a second round of multiplex PCR and then size-selected and purified. The libraries were sequenced on an Illumina HiSeq2000 using paired-end 100 bp reads. The original pipeline was this. SOAPnuke was used to process the raw data, removing reads that contained adapters or uncalled bases, had a mean Phred below 15, or lacked an exact match to the constant primer or identifier. COPE v1.2.5 was used to merge the high-quality paired reads, and each unique nucleotide sequence was defined as a clonotype. Clonotypes were aligned to IMGT TRBV, TRBD and TRBJ reference segments using MiTCR v1.1. The analysis included only V-J combinations with a frequency above 0.0001, which together covered roughly 99% of the repertoires. A TCS score was defined as the ratio between F50 (clonal expansion) and ExV (chaos), using BLOSUM62-based TCRdist between CDR3 peptides within each V-J. Welch's t-statistics and random forest reduced 450 to 600 V-J features to under 15, which were used in a naive Bayes classifier (R e1071). TCRdb cleaned the public reads at Q25 with fastp, built clones with MiXCR and kept in-frame beta chains. Each entry is one CDR3 protein sequence, shown with its most common DNA and genes. The V and J calls here are based on TCRdb, not the publication. The sample has about 350,000 distinct CDR3 sequences on record, roughly 13% of them singletons. The top ten clones comprise 30% to 35% of the sample.

The CDR3 runs 15 amino acids, cysteine and phenylalanine included. CDR3 DNA only is kept here, 45 bases in frame from base 1. The germline ends are 12 bases apart after V is trimmed by 2 bases and J by 2 bases. Taken from the germline V gene (reference sequence), the CDR1 and CDR2 loops are SEHNR and FQNEAQ. Ophthalmopathy patients had moderately to severely active disease, Clinical Activity Score of at least 3, NOSPECS grade of at least 4, and duration under 3 months. Patients with uncontrolled infections, other autoimmune diseases, pregnancy or lactation were excluded. Clinical symptoms, serum thyroxine and TRAb, thyroid ultrasound, and orbital computed tomography formed the basis for the diagnoses. PBMCs were isolated from about 9 ml of fresh peripheral blood by Ficoll-Paque density gradient centrifugation. Trizol reagent was used to extract total RNA, and RNA quality was then checked on an Agilent 2100 Bioanalyzer.

The rearranged chain carries TRBV7-9 and TRBJ2-5, with TRBD2 as a weak D call on 5 bases. The TCR sequence derives from a woman between 40 and 50 years old with Graves' ophthalmopathy. Material: blood. CDR3 protein: CASSLRRIEQETQYF. The DNA sequence is TGTGCCAGCAGCTTAAGGAGGATAGAACAAGAGACCCAGTACTTC.